This TCR beta chain is from a study of blood T cell repertoires in COVID-19. In the authors' methods: For nucleated cells, counts were estimated from reference gene primer amplification. Here immunoSEQ multiplex PCR was the method, and the copy in TCRdb shows in-frame clones only, minus some. V, J and clone size are those of that table, while D and trimming were read from the DNA. The top ten clones hold roughly 8.7% of a sample with about 200,000 clones, approximately 82% of them seen once. This CDR3 is 12 amino acids long. Trimming removed 5 bases from V and 3 bases from J, with 7 bases in between. CDR1 and CDR2 from the germline V gene are MNHEY and SVGEGT.

The J gene is TRBJ1-1, the V gene TRBV6-2 or TRBV6-3; D uncertain. This sequence was found in a man aged 50 to 60 with active or convalescent COVID-19. Sequenced material: peripheral blood. For the CDR3, the DNA is TGTGCCAGCAGTACAGCCGACACTGAAGCTTTCTTT. Its protein product is CASSTADTEAFF.